This T cell receptor beta chain was sequenced in a study of monozygotic twins with inflammatory bowel disease. Notes on the study in general: IBD patients exhibited fewer clonotypes shared with other individuals than healthy twins, particularly with disease activity.

Whole blood served as the source of total RNA, and no T cell sorting took place. TCRdb re-called the 5' RACE reads, yielding one record per CDR3 amino acid sequence without DNA. In total, the table holds roughly 200,000 distinct CDR3 sequences. Comments on this clonotype: Its antigen is currently unknown.

This TCR came from a human donor with ulcerative colitis or Crohn's disease, or a healthy co-twin of an affected twin (not recorded which). The sample was blood.

The chain's CDR3 is CASSLDLRDSGGWAGNTIYF. The chain links TRBV11-1 to TRBJ1-3. CDR3 length: 20 residues. The germline V gene encodes CDR1 SGHAT and CDR2 FQDESV (reference sequence).